The 30 T cell receptor beta chains presented below share a single source sample, sequenced in a study of Ad26.COV2.S vaccination and SARS-CoV-2 variants. Stated treatment: roughly 20 received Ad26.COV2.S at low or high dose, single or two shots; 5 received placebo; per-sample allocation not given. Vaccine and placebo recipients were sampled on day 63 after the first injection. Assay used: immunoSEQ multiplex PCR; TCRdb lists only in-frame clones, some missing. The sample yields some 480,000 clones, around 88% seen once. Specimen: peripheral blood, collected in a trial of Ad26.COV2.S vaccine versus placebo. These receptor sequences come from a person aged 18-65 years who received the Ad26.COV2.S COVID-19 vaccine or a placebo.

The rearrangement uses TRBV2 and TRBJ1-2; a weak D match, TRBD1 (5 bases). Per germline, CDR1 SNHLY and CDR2 FYNNEI. The germline V and J ends were trimmed by 11 bases and 2 bases, with 15 bases remaining between them. The CDR3 consists of 13 residues. CDR3 sequence: CASKGTLNYGYTF. CDR3 in DNA: TGTGCCTCCAAAGGGACCCTCAACTATGGCTACACCTTC.

This clone was counted between two and nine times. V usage is TRBV12-3 or TRBV12-4 and J usage is TRBJ2-2; TRBD2 aligns across 7 bases. The junction had 1 base not matched to a gene; V was cut back by 3 bases and J by 6 bases. The CDR3 has 13 amino acids. CDR3 in DNA: TGTGCCAGCAGTTTGGGAGGGGCCGGGGAGCTGTTTTTT. Protein: CASSLGGAGELFF.

The chain links TRBV30 to TRBJ2-3; D gene unclear. Germline V gene sequence: CDR1 GTSNPN, CDR2 SVGIG (reference sequence). V lost 0 bases, J lost 9 bases, and 10 bases lay in between. The CDR3 length is 12 residues. DNA for the CDR3: TGTGCCTGGAGTGTAATCTCGGACACGCAGTATTTT. Protein: CAWSVISDTQYF.

This rearrangement joins TRBV2 to TRBJ2-3, with TRBD1 as a possible D gene (6 bases). The CDR3 has 14 residues. Germline V gene sequence: CDR1 SNHLY, CDR2 FYNNEI. The ends were cut back, 4 bases at V and 4 bases at J, with 12 bases in the middle. Here the CDR3 DNA reads TGTGCCAGCAGTGTTACAGGGTGGCCAGATACGCAGTATTTT. Amino acids: CASSVTGWPDTQYF.

The chain recombines TRBV19 with TRBJ1-4, with 9 bases that match TRBD1. V shed 6 bases and J 8 bases; nucleotides not matched to a gene: 7. Germline lookup yields CDR1 LNHDA and CDR2 SQIVND (reference sequence). The length of the CDR3 is 14 residues. CDR3 coding DNA: TGTGCCAGTAGGACACAGGGGGCGCGAGAAAAACTGTTTTTT. This gives the protein CASRTQGAREKLFF.

V is TRBV5-1 and J is TRBJ2-2; 8 bases line up with TRBD2. Germline V CDR1 and CDR2: SGHRS, YFSETQ. Trimming at V came to 5 bases and at J to 7 bases, leaving 10 bases not matched to a gene. CDR3 length equals 15 residues. The CDR3 here is CASRISGGPGGELFF. The CDR3 DNA reads as TGCGCCAGCAGAATTTCGGGAGGGCCTGGCGGGGAGCTGTTTTTT.

This sequence joins TRBV5-1 and TRBJ2-5; 10 bases are a match to TRBD2. The V and J ends lost 4 bases and 5 bases, in that order; junction bases with no gene match: 8. The germline CDR1 and CDR2 sequences are SGHRS and YFSETQ. The CDR3 is 15 amino acids. The CDR3 coding sequence is TGCGCCAGCAGCCCTAGCGGGAGTTGGGGCGAGACCCAGTACTTC. This codes for CASSPSGSWGETQYF.

The J gene is TRBJ2-3, the V gene TRBV20-1, with D unclear. Trimming removed 3 bases from V and 8 bases from J, with 9 bases in between. Germline V gene lookup returns CDR1 DFQATT and CDR2 SNEGSKA (reference sequence). This CDR3 contains 11 residues. CDR3 residues: CSARGLATQYF. The CDR3 DNA reads TGCAGTGCTAGGGGATTAGCTACGCAGTATTTT.

This rearrangement joins TRBV4-3 to TRBJ2-7; 7 nucleotides match TRBD1. The junction had 10 bases not matched to a gene; V was cut back by 4 bases and J by 4 bases. This CDR3 is 15 amino acids long. CDR1 LGHNA and CDR2 YSLEER come from the germline V gene. The CDR3 DNA follows: TGCGCCAGCAGCCTTGCGGCAGGGGGTAAATACGAGCAGTACTTC. This gives the protein CASSLAAGGKYEQYF.

Written as DNA, the CDR3 is TGTGCCAGCAGTTCTACGGACAGGGAACTCTACGAGCAGTACTTC. Translated, it gives CASSSTDRELYEQYF. The chain has TRBV28 and TRBJ2-7; TRBD1 matches at 8 bases. V lost 4 bases, J lost 3 bases, and 8 bases stayed unmatched. Germline V lookup: CDR1 MDHEN, CDR2 SYDVKM. The length of the CDR3 is 15 residues.

The CDR3 DNA reads as TGTGCCAGCAGCCAGTTCAGGAGAGAGACCCAGTACTTC. Translated: CASSQFRRETQYF. The chain uses TRBV7-6 and TRBJ2-5; D is ambiguous. Germline V gives CDR1 SGHVS, CDR2 FNYEAQ. V shed 5 bases and J shed 4 bases, with 11 bases lying between them. CDR3 length: 13 amino acids.

This chain joins TRBV7-9 and TRBJ2-7; 10 bases fit TRBD2. The CDR3 spans 16 residues. Trimming removed 1 base from V and 3 bases from J; junction bases left unmatched: 6. Looked up from germline, CDR1 is SEHNR and CDR2 is FQNEAQ (reference sequence). CDR3 bases: TGTGCCAGCAGCTTAGGGGGACTAGCGTTGAGCTACGAGCAGTACTTC. It yields the protein CASSLGGLALSYEQYF.

The chain has TRBV19 and TRBJ2-7; perhaps D is TRBD1 or TRBD2 (5 bases each). Trimming pared 5 bases from V and 3 bases from J, leaving 14 bases between. Per germline, CDR1 LNHDA and CDR2 SQIVND (reference sequence). The CDR3 length is 14 residues. The CDR3 loop reads CASSGYRRVYEQYF. CDR3 DNA sequence: TGTGCCAGTAGTGGCTACAGGCGGGTCTACGAGCAGTACTTC.

The chain combines TRBV6-6 with TRBJ1-5; possible D gene TRBD1, 5 bases. Trimming stripped 4 bases from V and 6 bases from J, with 10 bases between. The germline gives CDR1 MNHNY, CDR2 SVGAGI (reference sequence). The CDR3 contains 13 residues. In nucleotides, the CDR3 is TGTGCCAGCAGTTCCCAGGGTACTCAGCCCCAGCATTTT. Translation: CASSSQGTQPQHF.

This sequence joins TRBV7-2 and TRBJ2-3, with a tentative D call TRBD2 (5 bases). V was shortened by 7 bases and J by 3 bases, with 14 bases between the two germline ends. The germline V gene has CDR1 SGHTA and CDR2 FQGNSA. The CDR3 spans 14 residues. The CDR3 loop reads CASNIGSRTDTQYF. The CDR3 DNA reads as TGTGCCAGCAACATAGGGAGCCGGACAGATACGCAGTATTTT.

The J gene is TRBJ2-5, the V gene TRBV3-1 (or the pseudogene TRBV3-2); D is perhaps TRBD1 (5 bases). With 0 bases removed from V and 1 base from J, the gap between germline ends came to 6 bases. The germline V gene has CDR1 LGHDT and CDR2 YNNKEL (reference sequence). The CDR3 covers 14 residues. CDR3 nucleotides: TGTGCCAGCAGCCAAGATGGGGCCCAAGAGACCCAGTACTTC. Its translation: CASSQDGAQETQYF.

The chain carries TRBV30 and TRBJ1-1; D may be TRBD1 (5 bases). Germline CDR1 is GTSNPN and CDR2 is SVGIG (reference sequence). V was clipped by 2 bases and J by 4 bases, with 11 bases between them. This CDR3 is built from 13 residues. CDR3 sequence (DNA): TGTGCCTGGAGTTTCGCGGGGGGCACTGAAGCTTTCTTT. It encodes CAWSFAGGTEAFF.

The chain has TRBV21-1 and TRBJ2-3. TRBV21-1 is a pseudogene. The CDR3 is 17 residues long. DNA for the CDR3: TGTGCCAGCAGCAAACTCCACCGGGCCCCTTCCACAGATACGCAGTATTTT. It encodes CASSKLHRAPSTDTQYF.

Only one count was recorded for this clone. The chain is built from TRBV7-2 and TRBJ2-7; TRBD2 agrees at 7 bases. Germline lookup yields CDR1 SGHTA and CDR2 FQGNSA. The CDR3 sequence is 19 residues long. V was pared by 0 bases and J by 3 bases, with 17 bases of the junction left unmatched. DNA for the CDR3: TGTGCCAGCAGCTTAGCGTATCCTCCCTCAGGGAGGGATATCTACGAGCAGTACTTC. Amino acids: CASSLAYPPSGRDIYEQYF.

This clone was recorded a few times. The V gene is TRBV5-4, the J gene TRBJ1-2, with a tentative D call TRBD1 (5 bases). The V gene's germline CDR1 is SGHNT and CDR2 YYREEE (reference sequence). Trimming stripped 4 bases from V and 1 base from J, with 11 bases between. This CDR3 contains 14 residues. The CDR3 nucleotides are TGTGCCAGCAGCCCGAGACAGAGTAACTATGGCTACACCTTC. It yields the protein CASSPRQSNYGYTF.

This clone has just a few counts. The chain is built from TRBV4-1 and TRBJ2-5; D assignment may be TRBD1 or TRBD2 (7 bases each). The germline gives CDR1 MGHRA, CDR2 YSYEKL. V was trimmed by 8 bases and J by 1 base, leaving 11 bases between them. The CDR3 sequence is 13 residues long. CDR3 nucleotides: TGCGCCAGCTCAGGGGGGGTCCAAGAGACCCAGTACTTC. Its protein product is CASSGGVQETQYF.

The genes are TRBV19 and TRBJ1-5; 10 nucleotides agree with TRBD1. The length of the CDR3 is 16 residues. Per germline, CDR1 LNHDA and CDR2 SQIVND (reference sequence). V lost 5 bases to trimming and J lost 4 bases; unmatched junction nucleotides: 8. The CDR3 sequence is CASSLKTGGANQPQHF. CDR3 DNA sequence: TGTGCCAGTAGTCTAAAGACAGGGGGCGCAAATCAGCCCCAGCATTTT.

The chain recombines TRBV27 with TRBJ2-7; no reliable D call. Germline V gives CDR1 MNHEY, CDR2 SMNVEV (reference sequence). CDR3 length equals 14 residues. Trimming removed 8 bases from V and 0 bases from J, with 14 bases in between. CDR3 in DNA: TGTGCCAGCTCCAACTCGCAGTTCTCCTACGAGCAGTACTTC. Translated, it gives CASSNSQFSYEQYF.

This clone was counted a few times. This chain connects TRBV5-4 to TRBJ2-2; 12 bases align to TRBD2. J was trimmed by 6 bases and V by 4 bases; bases with no gene match: 4. The CDR3 has 15 residues. The germline CDR1 and CDR2 sequences are SGHNT and YYREEE (reference sequence). The CDR3 sequence is CASSPSGRASGELFF. The CDR3 bases are TGTGCCAGCAGCCCTAGCGGGAGGGCGTCCGGGGAGCTGTTTTTT.

This clone was seen a single time. The chain couples TRBV5-1 to TRBJ2-7; D may be TRBD1 or TRBD2 (5 bases each). The V end was cut by 0 bases, the J end by 7 bases, with 20 bases between. The germline gives CDR1 SGHRS, CDR2 YFSETQ. There are 16 residues in the CDR3. The CDR3 DNA sequence: TGCGCCAGCAGCTTGGCAGGGTCACCCACTCCGGGGGAGCAGTACTTC. Translating it yields CASSLAGSPTPGEQYF.

The chain has TRBV28 and TRBJ2-7; D unresolved. The V end was cut by 6 bases, the J end by 6 bases, with 9 bases between. Looked up from germline, CDR1 is MDHEN and CDR2 is SYDVKM. This CDR3 spans 11 amino acids. The CDR3 nucleotides are TGTGCCAGCAGGGCATGGGGCGAGCAGTACTTC. Translating it yields CASRAWGEQYF. The variable domain in full, completed from reference TRBV28 and TRBJ2-7, reads DVKVTQSSRYLVKRTGEKVFLECVQDMDHENMFWYRQDPGLGLRLIYFSYDVKMKEKGDIPEGYSVSREKKERFSLILESASTNQTSMYLCASRAWGEQYFGPGTRLTVT.

The chain has TRBV30 and TRBJ2-7; unclear D gene. The CDR3 runs 12 residues. Germline loops: CDR1 GTSNPN, CDR2 SVGIG (reference sequence). Trimming shortened V by 0 bases and J by 6 bases, and 9 bases separated the two germline ends. CDR3 nucleotides: TGTGCCTGGAGTGTATCCGGTCGCGAGCAGTACTTC. It translates to CAWSVSGREQYF.

The chain has TRBV28 and TRBJ1-2; TRBD1 is a possible D gene (6 bases). The CDR3 consists of 16 residues. Germline values: CDR1 MDHEN, CDR2 SYDVKM. Trimming cost V 6 bases and J 3 bases, with 20 bases left between them. The CDR3 region is CASRPEQGSVYYGYTF. The CDR3 nucleotides are TGTGCCAGCAGGCCTGAACAGGGTTCCGTCTACTATGGCTACACCTTC.

The chain joins TRBV4-3 to TRBJ2-7; TRBD2 agrees at 12 bases. CDR3 length: 18 residues. The V gene end was trimmed by 1 base and the J gene end by 0 bases; junction bases not matched to a gene: 7. Germline CDR1 and CDR2: LGHNA and YSLEER. The CDR3 is CASSQAPGLAGLSYEQYF. In DNA, the CDR3 is TGCGCCAGCAGCCAAGCACCGGGACTAGCGGGCCTCTCCTACGAGCAGTACTTC.

The chain links TRBV7-2 to TRBJ2-5; D gene unclear. Per the germline V gene, CDR1 is SGHTA and CDR2 is FQGNSA. This CDR3 is 13 amino acids long. V dropped 3 bases and J dropped 1 base, with 6 bases sitting between them. As DNA, the CDR3 is TGTGCCAGCAGCTTTACCGCCCAAGAGACCCAGTACTTC. It encodes CASSFTAQETQYF.